One TCR beta chain is described in this entry. Its recognized antigen is unknown. The sequence runs out 3 residues before the end of the CDR3; the remainder is reconstructed from the germline J gene. The data derive from a study of Tregs in tolerant kidney transplant recipients (dated by TCRdb to the late 2010s). Some background on the complete study: TCRbeta sequencing was used in the study to identify donor-specific regulatory T cells before combined kidney and bone marrow transplantation, and the identified cells were then tracked after transplant.

For TCRbeta CDR3 sequencing, genomic DNA was extracted from sorted cells using the QIAGEN DNeasy Blood and Tissue Kit. High-throughput TCRbeta CDR3 sequencing, which included PCR amplification with bias correction and internal controls, was done commercially through immunoSEQ. In the source study's methods: Unique productive TCRbeta sequences were defined by CDR3 nucleotide sequence where primers matched, otherwise by CDR3 amino acid sequence with Vbeta and Jbeta genes. To correct for sorting error, sequences found in more than one sorted population at a frequency ratio of 2:1 or less were discarded, and the remaining shared sequences were assigned to the population with the higher frequency. Sequences were defined as donor-reactive when expanded at least 5-fold in CFSE-low cells versus unstimulated cells and present at a frequency of at least 0.01% in CFSE-low cells. Jensen-Shannon divergence, calculated on the top 100 TCRbeta sequences ranked by frequency, was used to quantify repertoire divergence. For samples with multiple sequencing runs, sorting error was corrected in each run separately before the runs were combined. TCRdb provides this immuneACCESS table in a form limited to in-frame rearrangements. Some clones are lacking; in checked studies, under half of them reflect an unresolved V gene, and why the rest are absent is not known. From that table come the V and J calls and clone size; the DNA was used to work out D and trimming. This sample's clone table shows 20,000 to 30,000 clones. The ten largest account for approximately 4.1% of the sample.

Explained via the paper, the time point label denotes: 6 months after combined kidney and bone marrow transplant. The transplants used related donors with nonmyeloablative bone marrow transplantation, and mixed chimerism in the human trials was transient. Unstimulated Tregs (CD4+CD25+CD127-), CD4+ non-Tregs (CD4+CD25-), CD4 and CD8 cells were FACS-sorted from thawed PBMCs. The patients were a handful of recipients of combined kidney and bone marrow transplants from the ITN036ST trial, and samples were available only for these trial subjects. Healthy control blood was processed to PBMCs with a Ficoll density gradient and then cryopreserved, whereas patient PBMCs were collected both before and after transplant. The CDR3 goes from the cysteine to the phenylalanine over 15 residues. Sequencing covers 36 bases of the CDR3, shown here with the frame starting at base 1. The V and J ends are trimmed by 3 bases and 8 bases, leaving 18 bases between them. The CDR1 and CDR2 encoded by the germline V gene are SGHRS and YFSETQ.

What the research found in general, with its limitations: The most biologically relevant and donor-specific TCRbeta repertoire appeared to be identified by expanding Tregs with activated donor B cells. The study was limited by small patient numbers, and the findings need validation in larger populations and under other immunosuppression protocols. For some patients the PCR primers changed over time, which made it impossible to compare the samples from those patients at the nucleotide level. Biological reproducibility was not directly assessed, although technical replication error appeared to be minimal. Donor-specific Treg expansion exceeded global Treg expansion in tolerant patients, suggesting antigen-driven rather than nonspecific expansion.

This chain is built from TRBV5-1 and TRBJ2-1; the D region possibly corresponds to TRBD2 (6 bases align). Here the sequenced sample was CD4+ T cells from blood (PBMCs), taken 6 months after the transplant. The receptor comes from a human patient who received a combined kidney and bone marrow transplant. A transplant means some T cells may be of graft donor rather than patient origin. The part of the CDR3 DNA that was read is TGCGCCAGCAGCTCTACTAGCCTGGAGGGACATGAG. Translated, this gives CASSSTSLEGHE. The entire CDR3 sequence reads CASSSTSLEGHEQFF.